A selection of T cell receptor beta chains follows, all from one sample in a study of blood T cell repertoires in COVID-19. Clones were read by immunoSEQ multiplex PCR, and TCRdb kept only the in-frame ones, dropping some. Here the sample spans under 200,000 clones, over 80% being singletons. The sequenced sample consisted of PBMCs or T cells enriched from blood (not recorded which). The receptors were gathered from a woman aged 60-70 years who had recovered from COVID-19. Each CDR3 is given with its conserved first and last residue. Each record gives: V gene, D gene, clone size, J gene, CDR3 protein, CDR3 DNA. A D gene is named only where the DNA matches it firmly. Only some rows state a clone size, as once, few, many or a class for expanded clones.

>TRBV10-3|.|.|TRBJ2-2
CAIRAAGAANTGELFF
TGTGCCATCAGAGCCGCAGGGGCGGCGAACACCGGGGAGCTGTTTTTT
>TRBV29-1|.|.|TRBJ1-2
CSVEHTGGPYSYTF
TGCAGCGTTGAGCATACCGGGGGTCCCTATAGCTACACCTTC
>TRBV5-6|TRBD1|.|TRBJ2-7
CASSVSGTGSHEQYF
TGTGCCAGCAGCGTTTCCGGGACAGGGTCCCACGAGCAGTACTTC
>TRBV5-4|TRBD2|few|TRBJ2-7
CASSQTSGVVDEQYF
TGTGCCAGCAGTCAGACTAGCGGGGTGGTTGACGAGCAGTACTTC
>TRBV5-5|.|.|TRBJ2-6
CASSESWSPGANVLTF
TGTGCCAGCAGCGAAAGCTGGAGCCCTGGGGCCAACGTCCTGACTTTC
>TRBV7-9|.|.|TRBJ1-2
CASSLGGGGYTF
TGTGCCAGCAGCTTGGGGGGTGGTGGCTACACCTTC
>TRBV7-2|TRBD1|.|TRBJ2-3
CASRRTGVLDTQYF
TGTGCCAGCAGAAGGACAGGGGTACTGGATACGCAGTATTTT
>TRBV27|.|.|TRBJ2-3
CASSPGLGWAQYF
TGTGCCAGCAGTCCAGGGTTGGGTTGGGCGCAGTATTTT
>TRBV4-1|.|.|TRBJ1-2
CASSQAGGRTNYGYTF
TGCGCCAGCAGCCAGGCGGGGGGTCGGACTAACTATGGCTACACCTTC
>TRBV30|TRBD1|few|TRBJ1-2
CAWSRDSGRWDGYTF
TGTGCCTGGAGTCGGGACAGTGGGAGGTGGGATGGCTACACCTTC
>TRBV6-5|TRBD1|.|TRBJ1-1
CASNRGFGTEAFF
TGTGCCAGCAACAGGGGGTTTGGGACTGAAGCTTTCTTT
>TRBV3-1/TRBV3-2|.|.|TRBJ1-2
CASSQTTPNYGYTF
TGTGCCAGCAGCCAAACGACACCTAACTATGGCTACACCTTC
>TRBV11-2|.|.|TRBJ1-3
CASSSESGFGHTIYF
TGTGCCAGCAGCTCAGAATCGGGGTTTGGACACACCATATATTTT
>TRBV30|TRBD2|.|TRBJ2-5
CAWSELAFQETQYF
TGTGCCTGGAGTGAACTAGCGTTCCAAGAGACCCAGTACTTC
>TRBV9|.|once|TRBJ1-1
CASSVKEWGEAFF
TGTGCCAGCAGCGTAAAGGAATGGGGCGAAGCTTTCTTT
>TRBV2|.|.|TRBJ2-5
CASSALSGKETQYF
TGTGCCAGCAGTGCGCTCAGCGGAAAAGAGACCCAGTACTTC
>TRBV5-1|.|.|TRBJ2-4
CASSTGLAKNIQYF
TGCGCCAGCAGCACCGGACTAGCCAAAAACATTCAGTACTTC
>TRBV5-1|.|.|TRBJ2-2
CASNSMPTNTGELFF
TGCGCCTCCAATTCTATGCCAACGAACACCGGGGAGCTGTTTTTT
>TRBV29-1|.|.|TRBJ1-1
CSVGGRALPEAFF
TGCAGCGTTGGGGGCAGGGCGCTACCTGAAGCTTTCTTT
>TRBV6-1|.|.|TRBJ2-2
CASSEVGAAMGGELFF
TGTGCCAGCAGTGAAGTGGGGGCAGCCATGGGCGGGGAGCTGTTTTTT
>TRBV9|TRBD1|.|TRBJ1-2
CASSGQGAPWYGYTF
TGTGCCAGCAGCGGACAGGGGGCCCCTTGGTATGGCTACACCTTC
>TRBV27|.|.|TRBJ1-1
CASTSRGYAEAFF
TGTGCCAGCACCTCCAGGGGCTATGCTGAAGCTTTCTTT
>TRBV5-5|.|.|TRBJ2-5
CASSFSTAQETQYF
TGTGCCAGCAGCTTTAGCACGGCTCAAGAGACCCAGTACTTC
>TRBV9|.|.|TRBJ1-6
CASSVAWGRSPLHF
TGTGCCAGCAGCGTAGCGTGGGGCAGGTCACCCCTCCACTTT
>TRBV5-8|TRBD1|.|TRBJ2-7
CASSNRDRGVGEQYF
TGTGCCAGCAGCAACCGGGACAGGGGAGTGGGCGAGCAGTACTTC
>TRBV4-1|.|.|TRBJ1-2
CASSHQGRTYGYTF
TGCGCCAGCAGCCACCAGGGGCGGACCTATGGCTACACCTTC
>TRBV9|TRBD2|.|TRBJ2-1
CASAREGVGNEQFF
TGTGCCAGCGCCCGGGAGGGTGTGGGGAATGAGCAGTTCTTC
>TRBV24-1|.|few|TRBJ2-1
CATSDLGLYNEQFF
TGTGCCACCAGTGATTTGGGACTCTACAATGAGCAGTTCTTC
>TRBV5-1|.|few|TRBJ2-5
CASKGEETQYF
TGCGCCAGCAAGGGGGAAGAGACCCAGTACTTC
>TRBV25-1|.|.|TRBJ1-1
CASVGGARAFF
TGTGCCAGTGTTGGGGGGGCTAGGGCTTTCTTT
>TRBV19|.|.|TRBJ1-6
CASSIVALRSSYNSPLHF
TGTGCCAGTAGTATCGTGGCTTTACGGAGCTCCTATAATTCACCCCTCCACTTT
>TRBV6-5|.|.|TRBJ1-5
CASSQQGNSNQPQHF
TGTGCCAGCAGCCAACAGGGAAATAGCAATCAGCCCCAGCATTTT
>TRBV7-9|TRBD1|.|TRBJ2-7
CASSPGQGRYEQYF
TGTGCCAGCAGCCCGGGACAGGGCCGCTACGAGCAGTACTTC
>TRBV19|TRBD1|.|TRBJ1-1
CASSPKPGQGENTEAFF
TGTGCCAGTAGTCCCAAACCGGGACAGGGGGAGAACACTGAAGCTTTCTTT
>TRBV5-1|.|.|TRBJ1-2
CASSLWTDYGYTF
TGCGCCAGCAGCTTATGGACAGACTATGGCTACACCTTC
>TRBV18|.|.|TRBJ1-1
CASSPEGDTEAFF
TGTGCCAGCTCACCAGAAGGGGACACTGAAGCTTTCTTT
>TRBV5-4|TRBD1|once|TRBJ2-3
CASSAGQGTDTQYF
TGTGCCAGCAGCGCCGGACAGGGAACAGATACGCAGTATTTT